This entry lists 5 T cell receptor beta chains sequenced from one sample in a study of blood T cells in healthy people across ages. A sample-barcoded 5' primer and a J-beta primer mix were used in a second PCR of about 6 to 12 cycles. TCRdb reprocessed the 5' RACE reads via MiXCR and lists one record per CDR3 protein. The sample includes about 800,000 distinct CDR3 sequences, roughly 60% of them seen just once. Source material: blood. These receptors were collected from a man aged 25-45 years in good health.

Worth noting for this clonotype: At one end the junction does not follow the germline gene, possibly because of a read error. V is TRBV6-5 and J is TRBJ2-7, with TRBD1 matching 10 bases. Per the germline V gene, CDR1 is MNHEY and CDR2 is SVGAGI. The CDR3 extends over 15 amino acids. CDR3 sequence: CAGRQGANIRYEQYF. CDR3 bases: TGTGCCGGCAGACAGGGGGCTAATATCCGCTACGAGCAGTACTTC.

V gene TRBV20-1 combines with J gene TRBJ1-2; no clear D. The CDR3 runs to 14 residues. Trimming cost V 1 base and J 1 base, with 10 bases left between them. Germline CDR1 reads DFQATT; CDR2 reads SNEGSKA (reference sequence). The CDR3 reads CSARGHMNNYGYTF. The CDR3 nucleotides are TGCAGTGCTAGAGGCCACATGAATAACTATGGCTACACCTTC.

This clonotype was counted a few times. The chain is built from TRBV29-1 and TRBJ1-1, with D hard to call. The CDR3 contains 13 residues. V was pared by 3 bases and J by 5 bases, with 13 bases between. Germline assignment: CDR1 SQVTM and CDR2 ANQGSEA. CDR3 sequence: CSVEQSVATEAFF. The CDR3 nucleotides read TGCAGCGTTGAGCAGAGCGTTGCGACTGAAGCTTTCTTT.

The rearrangement joins TRBV12-3 or TRBV12-4 to TRBJ2-7; D ambiguous. The V gene lost 6 bases and the J gene lost 0 bases, with 12 bases spanning the gap. The CDR3 consists of 14 residues. The CDR3 protein is CASRTDVGSYEQYF. The CDR3 nucleotides are TGTGCCAGCAGAACGGACGTGGGCTCCTACGAGCAGTACTTC.

The chain is built from TRBV20-1 and TRBJ2-3, with 8 bases fitting TRBD2. Unmatched junction bases numbered 8, after V lost 0 bases and J lost 0 bases. The CDR3 extends over 17 amino acids. Germline V CDR1 and CDR2: DFQATT, SNEGSKA (reference sequence). The CDR3 DNA follows: TGCAGTGCTAGAGAACTCGTAGCGGGGTCTAGCACAGATACGCAGTATTTT. Translation: CSARELVAGSSTDTQYF.